These 31 T cell receptor beta chains were sequenced from one sample in a study of CD8 T cells in Susac syndrome. RNA amounts of roughly 0.45 to 1 ug underwent reverse transcription with random hexamers. TCRdb independently ran MiXCR on the immunoSEQ multiplex PCR reads; one entry per CDR3 protein. The table lists roughly 120,000 distinct CDR3 sequences, approximately 94% of them singletons, with 0.095% to 0.15% in the top ten. Sequencing was carried out using CD4+ T cells from PBMCs. The source of these receptors is a human donor with multiple sclerosis.

The chain links TRBV5-1 to TRBJ2-3; TRBD1 is a possible D gene (6 bases). Germline loops: CDR1 SGHRS, CDR2 YFSETQ. Trimming removed 0 bases from V and 5 bases from J, with 10 bases in between. The CDR3 covers 14 residues. The chain's CDR3 is CASSLGGPGDTQYF. The CDR3, as DNA: TGCGCCAGCAGCTTGGGGGGGCCGGGAGATACGCAGTATTTT.

This chain links TRBV5-6 with TRBJ2-4; TRBD1 might be the D (6 bases). The CDR3 runs to 14 residues. The germline V and J ends were trimmed by 3 bases and 2 bases, with 9 bases remaining between them. Germline values: CDR1 SGHDT, CDR2 YYEEEE. CDR3 sequence: CASSSQGTKNIQYF. The CDR3, as DNA: TGTGCCAGCAGCTCACAGGGAACCAAAAACATTCAGTACTTC.

CDR3 residues: CASSSTGGNGNTIYF. The CDR3 region has the DNA TGCGCCAGCAGCTCGACAGGGGGCAACGGAAACACCATATATTTT. This sequence joins TRBV5-1 and TRBJ1-3, with 10 bases lining up with TRBD1. The J segment lost 4 bases and the V segment lost 3 bases, leaving 4 bases of the junction unmatched. The CDR3 runs to 15 residues. Germline V gene data show CDR1 as SGHRS and CDR2 as YFSETQ.

The chain has TRBV27 and TRBJ1-2; TRBD1 might be the D (5 bases). The CDR3 is 15 amino acids. Germline V gene data show CDR1 as MNHEY and CDR2 as SMNVEV (reference sequence). Deletions cut 2 bases from V and 8 bases from J, with 18 bases between. The CDR3 reads CASSLGVPTGGGYTF. Here the CDR3 DNA reads TGTGCCAGCAGTTTAGGTGTTCCTACAGGCGGGGGCTACACCTTC.

The rearrangement uses TRBV4-3 and TRBJ1-2, with no clear D. Deletions cut 0 bases from V and 6 bases from J, with 14 bases between. The V gene's germline CDR1 is LGHNA and CDR2 YSLEER. The CDR3 totals 15 residues. This chain's CDR3 is CASSQDLGQAHGYTF. The CDR3 DNA is TGCGCCAGCAGCCAAGATCTCGGTCAGGCCCATGGCTACACCTTC.

This sequence joins TRBV7-9 and TRBJ2-7, with D possibly being TRBD2 (6 bases). Germline loops: CDR1 SEHNR, CDR2 FQNEAQ (reference sequence). V gave up 5 bases and J gave up 6 bases, with 14 bases separating them. The CDR3 sequence is 13 residues long. CDR3 bases: TGTGCCAGCAGCGTCGGGACTTTCTCCGAGCAGTACTTC. Residues: CASSVGTFSEQYF.

V gene TRBV5-6 combines with J gene TRBJ1-3; D is unresolved. This CDR3 has 14 residues. V dropped 5 bases and J dropped 0 bases, with 9 bases sitting between them. Germline V CDR1 and CDR2: SGHDT, YYEEEE. The CDR3 here is CASSPGYSGNTIYF. DNA of the CDR3: TGTGCCAGCAGTCCGGGTTACTCTGGAAACACCATATATTTT.

The chain joins TRBV30 to TRBJ2-1; D might be TRBD1 (6 bases). V was cut by 1 base and J by 10 bases, with 14 bases left in between. There are 13 residues in the CDR3. Germline V gene lookup returns CDR1 GTSNPN and CDR2 SVGIG (reference sequence). CDR3 nucleotides: TGTGCCTGGAGTGCCCTCCAACAGGGAGAGCAGTTCTTC. Translation gives CAWSALQQGEQFF.

CDR3 protein: CSVELAERYEQYF. Here the CDR3 DNA reads TGCAGCGTTGAGTTGGCGGAGCGCTACGAGCAGTACTTC. This sequence joins TRBV29-1 and TRBJ2-7; D is unclear. Trimming stripped 3 bases from V and 3 bases from J, with 12 bases between. CDR1 SQVTM and CDR2 ANQGSEA come from the germline V gene. The CDR3 runs 13 residues.

This chain uses TRBV5-1 with TRBJ2-7; TRBD1 matches 9 bases. Per germline, CDR1 SGHRS and CDR2 YFSETQ. V was pared by 4 bases and J by 3 bases, with 8 bases of the junction left unmatched. The CDR3 loop spans 15 amino acids. CDR3 region: CASSITGTGFYEQYF. CDR3 nucleotides: TGCGCCAGCAGCATAACCGGGACAGGGTTCTACGAGCAGTACTTC.

The chain employs TRBV4-1 and TRBJ1-6; TRBD1 agrees at 7 bases. With V trimmed by 0 bases and J by 4 bases, 3 bases remained unmatched. The CDR3 is 16 amino acids. Germline CDR1 reads MGHRA; CDR2 reads YSYEKL. Written as DNA, the CDR3 is TGCGCCAGCAGCCAAGATCAGGGACAGTATAATTCACCCCTCCACTTT. This codes for CASSQDQGQYNSPLHF.

CDR3 sequence: CATSRDGRDQSTDTQYF. In DNA, the CDR3 is TGTGCCACCAGCAGGGACGGGCGGGACCAAAGCACAGATACGCAGTATTTT. The rearrangement links TRBV15 to TRBJ2-3, with a tentative D call TRBD2 (6 bases). The V gene lost 3 bases and the J gene lost 0 bases, with 16 bases spanning the gap. Germline CDR1 LNHNV, CDR2 YYDKDF (reference sequence). The CDR3 contains 17 residues.

This chain uses TRBV7-2 with TRBJ2-7; TRBD2 matches at 10 bases. This CDR3 is built from 14 residues. Germline values: CDR1 SGHTA, CDR2 FQGNSA. The ends lost 7 bases at V and 6 bases at J; junction bases unmatched: 9. The CDR3 sequence: CASTPLAGPGEQYF. The CDR3 DNA reads as TGTGCCAGCACCCCACTAGCGGGGCCAGGCGAGCAGTACTTC.

This chain uses TRBV30 with TRBJ1-2; tentatively, D is TRBD1 (6 bases). V gave up 2 bases and J gave up 0 bases, with 10 bases separating them. The CDR3 totals 14 residues. CDR1 GTSNPN and CDR2 SVGIG come from the germline V gene (reference sequence). DNA for the CDR3: TGTGCCTGGAGTCCCGACAGGACTAACTATGGCTACACCTTC. This gives the protein CAWSPDRTNYGYTF.

This chain uses TRBV2 with TRBJ2-1; 12 bases match TRBD2. Germline V gene data show CDR1 as SNHLY and CDR2 as FYNNEI. The CDR3 extends over 13 amino acids. J gave up 8 bases and V 6 bases, and 2 bases lay outside the gene matches. CDR3 sequence (DNA): TGTGCCAGCAGGACTAGCGGGAGTGATGAGCAGTTCTTC. Translation: CASRTSGSDEQFF.

The chain is built from TRBV7-2 and TRBJ1-5; D gene ambiguous. V was cut by 1 base and J by 7 bases, with 8 bases left in between. The CDR3 is 13 residues long. The germline CDR1 and CDR2 sequences are SGHTA and FQGNSA. The CDR3 nucleotides are TGTGCCAGCAGCTTAGGGAGCGGACAGCCCCAGCATTTT. It specifies CASSLGSGQPQHF. Full variable domain (rest looked up from reference TRBV7-2 and TRBJ1-5): GAGVSQSPSNKVTEKGKDVELRCDPISGHTALYWYRQSLGQGLEFLIYFQGNSAPDKSGLPSDRFSAERTGGSVSTLTIQRTQQEDSAVYLCASSLGSGQPQHFGDGTRLSIL.

This chain joins TRBV12-3 or TRBV12-4 and TRBJ2-1; TRBD2 agrees at 11 bases. V lost 7 bases, J lost 3 bases, and 8 bases stayed unmatched. This CDR3 has 16 residues. CDR3 bases: TGTGCCAGCATCTGGATAGCGGGAGGGGGCTACAATGAGCAGTTCTTC. Encoded protein: CASIWIAGGGYNEQFF.

The rearrangement joins TRBV20-1 to TRBJ2-5; the D gene could be TRBD1 or TRBD2 (6 bases each). Between the trimmed V and J ends, which lost 0 bases and 4 bases, there was a span of 9 bases. CDR1 and CDR2 (germline): DFQATT, SNEGSKA (reference sequence). The CDR3 covers 13 residues. The DNA of the CDR3 is TGCAGTGCTAGAGAGCCGGGGGCAGAGACCCAGTACTTC. It codes for CSAREPGAETQYF.

The rearrangement joins TRBV29-1 to TRBJ1-2; D gene unclear. The CDR3 has 11 amino acids. V lost 3 bases, J lost 5 bases, and 7 bases lay in between. The V gene's germline CDR1 is SQVTM and CDR2 ANQGSEA. The CDR3 reads CSVDGQYGYTF. The CDR3 coding sequence is TGCAGCGTTGACGGCCAATATGGCTACACCTTC.

Only one count was recorded for this clonotype. The genes are TRBV9 and TRBJ2-1, with D hard to call. Germline-derived CDR1 and CDR2 are SGDLS and YYNGEE. The CDR3 extends over 13 amino acids. Trimming removed 3 bases from V and 4 bases from J, with 8 bases in between. The CDR3 sequence: CASSGQQYNEQFF. CDR3 DNA sequence: TGTGCCAGCAGCGGGCAGCAGTACAATGAGCAGTTCTTC.

This chain joins TRBV30 and TRBJ1-1; no clear D. The germline V and J ends were trimmed by 1 base and 5 bases, with 5 bases remaining between them. The V gene's germline CDR1 is GTSNPN and CDR2 SVGIG (reference sequence). The CDR3 is made up of 11 amino acids. The CDR3 nucleotides read TGTGCCTGGAGTGGACGGACTGAAGCTTTCTTT. Amino acids: CAWSGRTEAFF.

This sequence joins TRBV6-2 or TRBV6-3 and TRBJ1-2, with D possibly being TRBD1 (5 bases). Trimming took 11 bases from V and 2 from J, leaving 15 bases between them. The CDR3 runs 13 residues. The V gene's germline CDR1 is MNHEY and CDR2 SVGEGT. The CDR3 coding sequence is TGTGCCGCGGGTTCAGGGCCCAACTATGGCTACACCTTC. It specifies CAAGSGPNYGYTF.

This rearrangement joins TRBV5-1 to TRBJ1-1, with D possibly being TRBD1 (6 bases). The germline gives CDR1 SGHRS, CDR2 YFSETQ. Deletions cut 0 bases from V and 1 base from J, with 7 bases between. The CDR3 spans 14 residues. CDR3 amino acids: CASSLAGENTEAFF. As DNA, the CDR3 is TGCGCCAGCAGCTTGGCAGGGGAGAACACTGAAGCTTTCTTT.

This chain links TRBV28 with TRBJ2-7; tentatively, D is TRBD2 (5 bases). V was cut by 5 bases and J by 4 bases, with 9 bases left in between. Looked up from germline, CDR1 is MDHEN and CDR2 is SYDVKM. This CDR3 is 12 amino acids long. The CDR3 spells CASSPRGYEQYF. CDR3 bases: TGTGCCAGCAGTCCTCGAGGGTACGAGCAGTACTTC. Full variable domain (rest looked up from reference TRBV28 and TRBJ2-7): DVKVTQSSRYLVKRTGEKVFLECVQDMDHENMFWYRQDPGLGLRLIYFSYDVKMKEKGDIPEGYSVSREKKERFSLILESASTNQTSMYLCASSPRGYEQYFGPGTRLTVT.

This sequence joins TRBV12-3 or TRBV12-4 and TRBJ1-2, with D possibly TRBD1 on 6 matching bases. The CDR3 totals 14 residues. V gave up 2 bases and J gave up 5 bases, with 12 bases separating them. CDR3 loop: CASSLSPRGYGYTF. The DNA for the CDR3 is TGTGCCAGCAGTTTAAGCCCCAGGGGTTATGGCTACACCTTC.

The V and J genes are TRBV7-9 and TRBJ1-1; the D gene is possibly TRBD1 (5 bases). The germline CDR1 and CDR2 sequences are SEHNR and FQNEAQ (reference sequence). V dropped 5 bases and J dropped 1 base, with 14 bases sitting between them. CDR3 size: 15 residues. CDR3 amino acids: CASSPRDPRNTEAFF. In nucleotides, the CDR3 is TGTGCCAGCAGCCCCCGGGACCCCAGGAACACTGAAGCTTTCTTT.

The rearrangement uses TRBV7-2 and TRBJ2-1; D is unresolved. This CDR3 has 11 residues. Germline V CDR1 and CDR2: SGHTA, FQGNSA. Trimming stripped 3 bases from V and 10 bases from J, with 7 bases between. CDR3 loop: CASSFHREQFF. The CDR3 bases are TGTGCCAGCAGCTTCCATCGAGAGCAGTTCTTC.

CDR3 amino acids: CAWDRDRGYGYTF. The CDR3 coding sequence is TGTGCCTGGGACCGGGACAGGGGATATGGCTACACCTTC. The V call is TRBV30, the J call TRBJ1-2, with TRBD1 identical over 10 bases. CDR3 length: 13 amino acids. The V gene's germline CDR1 is GTSNPN and CDR2 SVGIG (reference sequence). Losses at the gene ends were 5 bases for V and 5 bases for J; bases not matched to a gene: 5.

The rearrangement links TRBV9 to TRBJ2-5; D call uncertain. The CDR3 totals 11 residues. Between the trimmed V and J ends, which lost 10 bases and 2 bases, there was a span of 9 bases. The germline V gene has CDR1 SGDLS and CDR2 YYNGEE. CDR3 in DNA: TGTGCCTTGGGTGGGCAAGAGACCCAGTACTTC. It is translated as CALGGQETQYF.

The gene calls are TRBV29-1 and TRBJ1-2; D unclear. There are 13 residues in the CDR3. With 5 bases removed from V and 8 bases from J, the gap between germline ends came to 18 bases. Germline lookup yields CDR1 SQVTM and CDR2 ANQGSEA. CDR3 in DNA: TGCAGCGTTCGTAGGGAGGCACTGGGGGGCTACACCTTC. Amino acids: CSVRREALGGYTF.

V usage is TRBV5-1 and J usage is TRBJ1-2, with 9 bases lining up with TRBD1. The V gene end was trimmed by 4 bases and the J gene end by 4 bases; junction bases not matched to a gene: 14. The CDR3 covers 17 residues. The V gene's germline CDR1 is SGHRS and CDR2 YFSETQ. CDR3 sequence: CASSRPGTGIPVYGYTF. In DNA, the CDR3 is TGCGCCAGCAGCCGTCCCGGGACAGGGATTCCTGTCTATGGCTACACCTTC.